This T cell receptor (beta chain) appears in the sequencing data of a study of high-grade serous ovarian cancer treatment subgroups. Study-wide context: Samples averaged roughly 15,000 reads and about 7,100 unique TCR beta rearrangements. General study results and limits: Same-patient tumor repertoires overlapped at about 0.11 to 0.8; different patients barely overlapped. Clonal relatedness tracked neoantigen level, and by trend copy number and mutation load. The analyses considered CDR3 and ignored CDR1 and CDR2.

Tumor tissue was taken before any definitive surgery or chemotherapy was given. Germline V lookup: CDR1 SGHDT, CDR2 YYEEEE. V lost 5 bases, J lost 4 bases, and 13 bases lay in between. The CDR3 covers 14 residues. Worth noting for this clone: Its antigen is still unknown.

TCRdb keeps only in-frame clones here, not all; method: immunoSEQ multiplex PCR. Of over a thousand clones in the sample, 65% to 70% are singletons; the top ten hold less than 10%. The source material was tumor tissue. The chain recombines TRBV5-6 with TRBJ2-1, with a possible D match to TRBD2 (6 bases). This TCR was sampled from a human donor with high-grade serous ovarian cancer. CDR3 bases: TGTGCCAGCAGTCTGGCGGGGAAGTACAATGAGCAGTTCTTC. Translating gives CASSLAGKYNEQFF.